The following is a T cell receptor (beta chain) sequence with its context. Authors' data handling: For nucleated cells, counts were estimated from reference gene primer amplification. Produced via immunoSEQ multiplex PCR; TCRdb's table is partial and in-frame only. Clonal size and the V and J genes are those of that table, whereas D and trimming came from the DNA. The sample includes about 400,000 clones, roughly 88% of them seen just once. The V and J ends lost 0 bases and 0 bases respectively, with 7 bases between them. The CDR3 spans 15 residues. From germline, CDR1 is SGHRS and CDR2 YFSETQ. The entry originates in a study of blood T cell repertoires in COVID-19. About the study: PBMCs, B-cell-depleted T cells, or T cells provided the cDNA or gDNA that made up the material.

The gene calls are TRBV5-1 and TRBJ1-3; no definite D call. The clonotype was recovered from a woman in her twenties or thirties with acute COVID-19. The sample comprised PBMCs or T cells enriched from blood (not recorded which). CDR3 nucleotide sequence: TGCGCCAGCAGCTTGGCGGGATCCTCTGGAAACACCATATATTTT. It specifies CASSLAGSSGNTIYF.